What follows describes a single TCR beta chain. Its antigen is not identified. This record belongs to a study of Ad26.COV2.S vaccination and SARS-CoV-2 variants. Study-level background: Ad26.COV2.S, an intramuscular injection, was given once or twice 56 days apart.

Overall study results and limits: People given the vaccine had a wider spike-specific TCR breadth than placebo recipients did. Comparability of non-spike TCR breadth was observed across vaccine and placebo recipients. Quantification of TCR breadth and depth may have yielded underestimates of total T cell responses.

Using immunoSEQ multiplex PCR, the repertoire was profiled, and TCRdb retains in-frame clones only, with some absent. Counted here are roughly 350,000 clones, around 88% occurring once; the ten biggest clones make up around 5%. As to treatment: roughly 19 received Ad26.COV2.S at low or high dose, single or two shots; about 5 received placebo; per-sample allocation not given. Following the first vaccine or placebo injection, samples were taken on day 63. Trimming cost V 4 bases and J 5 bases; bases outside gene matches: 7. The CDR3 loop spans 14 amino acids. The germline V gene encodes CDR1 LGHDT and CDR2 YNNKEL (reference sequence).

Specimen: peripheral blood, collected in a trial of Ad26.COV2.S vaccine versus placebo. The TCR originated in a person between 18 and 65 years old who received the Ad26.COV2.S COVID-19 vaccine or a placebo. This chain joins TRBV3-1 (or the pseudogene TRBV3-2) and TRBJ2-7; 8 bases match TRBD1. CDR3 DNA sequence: TGTGCCAGCAGCCCTTCGACAGGGGTTGACGAGCAGTACTTC. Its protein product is CASSPSTGVDEQYF.